Given below is one T cell receptor beta chain in context. Its specificity is unknown. The source of the sample is a study of CD8+CD57+ T cells in acquired aplastic anemia. The wider study: The average for DNA from sorted CD4+ and CD8+ cells was around 3.4 ug.

From germline, CDR1 is SQVTM and CDR2 ANQGSEA. The trim removed 7 bases at V and 8 bases at J, leaving 7 bases unmatched. The CDR3 consists of 11 residues. Genomic DNA templated the TCR beta VDJ and CDR3 profiling. A single record per CDR3 protein comes from TCRdb applying MiXCR to the reads. The sample records 200,000 to 250,000 distinct CDR3 sequences, approximately 35% being singletons. General study points: Comparison of patients with controls identified about 27 shared CD8+ CDR3 sequences. Controls did not differ significantly from patients in CD8+ Simpson's diversity.

V usage is TRBV29-1 and J usage is TRBJ1-2; 7 bases are shared with TRBD1. Sequenced sample: sorted CD4+, CD8+, or CD8+CD57+ T cells (not recorded which) from PBMCs. The TCR comes from a human donor in good health, serving as a control. The CDR3 spells CSAWDRSGYTF. Written as DNA, the CDR3 is TGCAGCGCCTGGGACAGAAGCGGCTACACCTTC.